This TCR beta chain is drawn from a study of cytomegalovirus exposure and HLA in healthy donors. Across the study: Early released data had tens of millions of unique TCRs, all coming from HLA-typed donors. The study's findings and limits: In a later analysis, at a false discovery rate of 0.05, fewer than 20,000 TCR beta sequences were associated with HLA alleles.

Both 60 Vbeta primers and 13 Jbeta primers went into the PCR. Measured with immunoSEQ multiplex PCR; TCRdb has only the in-frame clones, and not every one. This table has more than 100,000 clones, roughly 70% appearing once. Only one count was recorded for this clone. The antigen remains unidentified. This TCR came from a man in his fifties in good health and CMV-seropositive. Material: PBMCs.

This CDR3 reads CASSEVGVNQPQHF. The CDR3 DNA reads as TGTGCCAGCAGTGAAGTCGGGGTCAATCAGCCCCAGCATTTT. V is TRBV6-1 and J is TRBJ1-5; D not certain. Germline CDR1 is MNHNS and CDR2 is SASEGT. The V and J ends lost 1 base and 3 bases respectively, with 7 bases between them. The CDR3 is made up of 14 amino acids.